This T cell receptor (beta chain) was retrieved from a study of immune evolution from preneoplasia to lung adenocarcinoma. General study points: Normal lung had highest clonality; later lesions appeared denser, more diverse.

Data came from immunoSEQ multiplex PCR; TCRdb stores just in-frame clones and leaves some out. The repertoire holds roughly 4,000 clones, with approximately 80% as singletons. Comment on this clone: Its antigen is unidentified.

Patients had resection in Japan or China between about 2014 and 2017. Histologic diagnosis was independently verified by two lung pathologists. After pathologic assessment, macro-dissection selected premalignant or tumor cells for extraction. The source is a person aged 55 to 75 with lung adenocarcinoma. Material: FFPE minimally invasive lung adenocarcinoma tissue.

This chain's CDR3 is CAIMRADNEQFF. In DNA form, the CDR3 reads TGTGCCATCATGAGGGCGGACAATGAGCAGTTCTTC. The chain links TRBV10-3 to TRBJ2-1; D possibly corresponds to TRBD2 (5 bases). Germline CDR1 reads ENHRY; CDR2 reads SYGVKD. CDR3 length: 12 amino acids. V was pared by 7 bases and J by 5 bases, with 9 bases between.